Presented here are 5 T cell receptor beta chains from one specimen sequenced in a study of shared clonotypes between healthy human individuals. Libraries were prepared by immunoSEQ multiplex PCR; TCRdb keeps only in-frame clonotypes and omits some of them. The sample includes approximately 1,000,000 clones, 70% to 80% of them seen just once. Sequenced: memory CD4+ T cells from PBMCs. Described subset: CD45RA-negative fraction. The receptor set was obtained from a man younger than 35 in good health. Some clones in this sample may be carry-over from other donors' samples.

Details on this clone: Different DNA sequences within this sample yield the same CDR3. The chain couples TRBV18 to TRBJ1-4; tentative D call: TRBD1 (6 bases). Germline CDR1 KGHSH, CDR2 LQKENI. This CDR3 is built from 14 residues. Trimming shortened V by 3 bases and J by 1 base, and 6 bases separated the two germline ends. The CDR3 is CASSPGQTNEKLFF. The CDR3 nucleotides read TGTGCCAGCTCACCGGGACAAACTAATGAAAAACTGTTTTTT.

The gene calls are TRBV6-1 and TRBJ1-3, with 7 bases identical to TRBD1. Looked up from germline, CDR1 is MNHNS and CDR2 is SASEGT. V shed 4 bases and J 3 bases; nucleotides not matched to a gene: 12. The CDR3 runs to 17 residues. The CDR3, as DNA: TGTGCCAGCAGTGCGCGGTTGGACAGGTTAATTGGAAACACCATATATTTT. As protein: CASSARLDRLIGNTIYF.

The chain links TRBV5-6 to TRBJ2-7, with D possibly being TRBD2 (5 bases). The CDR3 is made up of 15 amino acids. Trimming stripped 4 bases from V and 1 base from J, with 15 bases between. Looked up from germline, CDR1 is SGHDT and CDR2 is YYEEEE. CDR3 DNA sequence: TGTGCCAGCAGCGATATTACCTCGGGGTCCTACGAGCAGTACTTC. This encodes CASSDITSGSYEQYF.

Ten or more counts support this clone. The chain links TRBV5-4 to TRBJ2-7, with TRBD2 matching over 7 bases. Germline values: CDR1 SGHNT, CDR2 YYREEE (reference sequence). This CDR3 has 16 residues. V lost 0 bases to trimming and J lost 0 bases; unmatched junction nucleotides: 6. CDR3: CASSLDSGESSYEQYF. CDR3 DNA sequence: TGTGCCAGCAGCTTGGACAGCGGGGAGAGCTCCTACGAGCAGTACTTC.

The chain recombines TRBV15 with TRBJ2-7; possibly TRBD1 for D (5 bases). Between the trimmed V and J ends, which lost 3 bases and 0 bases, there was a span of 30 bases. The CDR3 has 21 amino acids. Germline CDR1 is LNHNV and CDR2 is YYDKDF (reference sequence). As DNA, the CDR3 is TGTGCCACCAGCAGTACCGATGTACCGAAACGGCAGGGTTTCAGCTCCTACGAGCAGTACTTC. Amino acids: CATSSTDVPKRQGFSSYEQYF.